A single sample gave rise to the 24 T cell receptor beta chains below, sequenced in a study of OX40 agonist ivuxolimab in advanced cancers. The table came from immunoSEQ multiplex PCR; TCRdb's copy has only in-frame clones and leaves some out. The repertoire holds 30,000 to 50,000 clones, with roughly 89% as singletons. This specimen was CD4+ or CD8+ T cells sorted from blood, taken in a trial of the OX40 agonist ivuxolimab. These receptors were obtained from an adult with an advanced solid tumor such as melanoma, head and neck, liver or kidney cancer.

The J gene is TRBJ2-7, the V gene TRBV7-9; 9 bases fit TRBD1. The CDR3 totals 14 residues. The V gene end was trimmed by 2 bases and the J gene end by 5 bases; junction bases not matched to a gene: 4. Germline lookup yields CDR1 SEHNR and CDR2 FQNEAQ (reference sequence). CDR3 residues: CASSLTQGADEQYF. CDR3 nucleotides: TGTGCCAGCAGCTTAACACAGGGGGCGGACGAGCAGTACTTC.

The genes are TRBV2 and TRBJ2-1; maybe TRBD2 (5 bases). CDR3 length equals 12 residues. V was cut by 7 bases and J by 9 bases, with 13 bases left in between. Germline V gene data show CDR1 as SNHLY and CDR2 as FYNNEI. CDR3 residues: CASKWGEAEQFF. The CDR3 coding sequence is TGTGCCAGCAAGTGGGGAGAAGCTGAGCAGTTCTTC. Looking up the rest from reference TRBV2 and TRBJ2-1 gives the full variable domain: EPEVTQTPSHQVTQMGQEVILRCVPISNHLYFYWYRQILGQKVEFLVSFYNNEISEKSEIFDDQFSVERPDGSNFTLKIRSTKLEDSAMYFCASKWGEAEQFFGPGTRLTVL.

The chain links TRBV4-2 to TRBJ1-1; 9 bases are shared with TRBD1. The CDR3 consists of 14 residues. J was trimmed by 5 bases and V by 3 bases; bases with no gene match: 4. In germline, CDR1 is LGHNA, CDR2 YNFKEQ. The CDR3 DNA follows: TGTGCCAGCAGCCACGGGGACAGGGAGACTGAAGCTTTCTTT. Its protein product is CASSHGDRETEAFF.

A single count supports this clone. The rearrangement links TRBV7-2 to TRBJ2-7; D gene ambiguous. Trimming stripped 1 base from V and 6 bases from J, with 13 bases between. CDR3 size: 14 residues. Germline V gene sequence: CDR1 SGHTA, CDR2 FQGNSA. The CDR3 here is CASSLVSLGGEQYF. CDR3 nucleotides: TGTGCCAGCAGCTTAGTTAGTCTAGGCGGCGAGCAGTACTTC.

The rearrangement joins TRBV6-1 to TRBJ1-1, with 7 positions matching TRBD1. The V and J ends lost 7 bases and 4 bases, in that order; junction bases with no gene match: 9. Germline CDR1 is MNHNS and CDR2 is SASEGT. The CDR3 is 14 residues long. The CDR3 nucleotides are TGTGCCAGCATGAGAGACAGGGCAGGCACTGAAGCTTTCTTT. It translates to CASMRDRAGTEAFF.

The chain links TRBV25-1 to TRBJ2-5; D is possibly TRBD2 (5 bases). This CDR3 has 16 residues. CDR1 and CDR2 (germline): MGHDK, SYGVNS. Between the trimmed V and J ends, which lost 8 bases and 4 bases, there was a span of 23 bases. The chain's CDR3 is CASSSGGRSAGETQYF. CDR3 coding DNA: TGTGCCAGCTCCTCCGGCGGGCGTTCGGCGGGAGAGACCCAGTACTTC.

The CDR3, as DNA: TGTGCCAGCAGCTTAGAGCTCTCCGAGCAGTACTTC. It specifies CASSLELSEQYF. V and J are TRBV7-2 and TRBJ2-7; D remains ambiguous. Trimming left V 1 base short and J 6 bases short, with 7 bases between. The CDR3 runs to 12 residues. Germline CDR1 SGHTA, CDR2 FQGNSA.

This clone was seen only once. The chain recombines TRBV18 with TRBJ1-5; tentative D call: TRBD1 (5 bases). V was trimmed by 3 bases and J by 2 bases, leaving 14 bases between them. This CDR3 has 16 residues. From germline, CDR1 is KGHSH and CDR2 LQKENI. CDR3: CASSPRTLFGNQPQHF. CDR3 in DNA: TGTGCCAGCTCACCCCGGACACTTTTTGGCAATCAGCCCCAGCATTTT.

V and J are TRBV5-4 and TRBJ2-1, with 7 nucleotides matching TRBD2. CDR1 and CDR2 (germline): SGHNT, YYREEE (reference sequence). V was pared by 4 bases and J by 4 bases, with 5 bases of the junction left unmatched. This CDR3 spans 14 amino acids. The CDR3 loop is CASSPAGLYNEQFF. In DNA form, the CDR3 reads TGTGCCAGCAGCCCGGCGGGACTATACAATGAGCAGTTCTTC.

The table lists this clone with a count of one. The V and J genes are TRBV10-3 and TRBJ2-5; D gene unclear. The germline V and J ends were trimmed by 1 base and 4 bases, with 7 bases remaining between them. There are 13 residues in the CDR3. Germline V CDR1 and CDR2: ENHRY, SYGVKD. CDR3 residues: CAISEFQSETQYF. The CDR3 DNA sequence: TGTGCCATCAGTGAGTTCCAGTCAGAGACCCAGTACTTC.

The CDR3 protein is CSVEMLHSRDTQYF. Written as DNA, the CDR3 is TGCAGCGTTGAAATGTTACATAGTCGGGATACGCAGTATTTT. This chain links TRBV29-1 with TRBJ2-3; D uncertain. The CDR3 is made up of 14 amino acids. The germline V gene encodes CDR1 SQVTM and CDR2 ANQGSEA. With 2 bases removed from V and 6 bases from J, the gap between germline ends came to 15 bases.

The chain combines TRBV5-1 with TRBJ1-3, with D maybe TRBD1 (5 bases). CDR3 length: 17 residues. Trimming shortened V by 4 bases and J by 1 base, and 18 bases separated the two germline ends. Germline assignment: CDR1 SGHRS and CDR2 YFSETQ. CDR3 DNA sequence: TGCGCCAGCAGCCGAAATCGGGGGAGATGGTCTGGAAACACCATATATTTT. Translation: CASSRNRGRWSGNTIYF.

This clone was counted a few times. The chain couples TRBV5-1 to TRBJ1-5; D remains ambiguous. The CDR3 spans 12 residues. Germline CDR1 is SGHRS and CDR2 is YFSETQ. V gave up 0 bases and J gave up 10 bases, with 8 bases separating them. The CDR3 bases are TGCGCCAGCAGCTTGGATGAGGGACCCCAGCATTTT. It specifies CASSLDEGPQHF.

The chain carries TRBV10-3 and TRBJ1-5, with TRBD1 as a possible D gene (5 bases). Trimming took off 4 bases at V and 5 bases at J, with 12 bases between the two ends. The CDR3 loop spans 14 amino acids. In germline, CDR1 is ENHRY, CDR2 SYGVKD. In DNA form, the CDR3 reads TGTGCCATCAGTGTCGACAGATTTCATCAGCCCCAGCATTTT. Its translation is CAISVDRFHQPQHF.

This chain links TRBV5-5 with TRBJ1-2, with D unresolved. CDR1 is SGHKS, CDR2 YYEKEE, per germline (reference sequence). With 2 bases removed from V and 3 bases from J, the gap between germline ends came to 14 bases. The CDR3 covers 15 residues. The CDR3 reads CASSFSLGGDYGYTF. The DNA of the CDR3 is TGTGCCAGCAGCTTTTCGCTTGGCGGAGACTATGGCTACACCTTC.

The CDR3 region has the DNA TGCGCCAGCAGCCCCCGAGGGACGGCGGGCTACGAGCAGTACTTC. Its translation: CASSPRGTAGYEQYF. This chain links TRBV5-1 with TRBJ2-7, with D possibly called TRBD1 or TRBD2 (5 bases each). With 4 bases removed from V and 3 bases from J, the gap between germline ends came to 17 bases. Germline V gene sequence: CDR1 SGHRS, CDR2 YFSETQ. The CDR3 has 15 residues.

The chain joins TRBV9 to TRBJ2-2; D uncertain. Germline V gene lookup returns CDR1 SGDLS and CDR2 YYNGEE. V lost 3 bases to trimming and J lost 5 bases, with 11 bases between them. The CDR3 has 14 residues. The CDR3 nucleotides read TGTGCCAGCAGCGCTGGAATGGAGACCGGGGAGCTGTTTTTT. Protein product: CASSAGMETGELFF.

The J gene is TRBJ1-1, the V gene TRBV5-1; tentatively, D is TRBD1 (6 bases). Germline CDR1 SGHRS, CDR2 YFSETQ. Trimming shortened V by 4 bases and J by 6 bases, and 13 bases separated the two germline ends. The CDR3 has 13 amino acids. The CDR3 nucleotides read TGCGCCAGCAGCATTGGAACAGGGCCTGAAGCTTTCTTT. Translation gives CASSIGTGPEAFF.

This clone was seen just once. The J gene is TRBJ1-1, the V gene TRBV18, with D maybe TRBD1 (5 bases). CDR3 length: 13 amino acids. Germline loops: CDR1 KGHSH, CDR2 LQKENI. Trimming took off 8 bases at V and 8 bases at J, with 18 bases between the two ends. The CDR3 nucleotides are TGTGCCAGCACCGAGGGGTTGGAAGAAGAAGCTTTCTTT. This sequence encodes CASTEGLEEEAFF.

This clone occurred a few times. This chain links TRBV6-6 with TRBJ1-5, with D unresolved. Germline CDR1 and CDR2: MNHNY and SVGAGI (reference sequence). Trimming removed 7 bases at V and 6 bases at J, with 13 bases between. The CDR3 totals 13 residues. CDR3 amino acids: CASNPELLQPQHF. The CDR3 DNA reads TGTGCCAGCAACCCCGAACTTCTTCAGCCCCAGCATTTT.

V is TRBV27 and J is TRBJ1-2, with 8 bases identical to TRBD1. Germline V gene sequence: CDR1 MNHEY, CDR2 SMNVEV (reference sequence). V was clipped by 5 bases and J by 8 bases; unmatched bases: 16. The CDR3 consists of 16 residues. CDR3 sequence (DNA): TGTGCCAGCAGTCCCCCCGGGCAGGGGGCTTTAGAGGGCTACACCTTC. This sequence encodes CASSPPGQGALEGYTF.

This chain uses TRBV5-1 with TRBJ2-3; D may correspond to TRBD1 or TRBD2 (5 bases each). The germline V gene has CDR1 SGHRS and CDR2 YFSETQ. The CDR3 contains 14 residues. The V and J ends lost 6 bases and 3 bases respectively, with 14 bases between them. The chain's CDR3 is CASKGTAVTDTQYF. The CDR3 DNA reads TGCGCCAGCAAAGGGACCGCTGTTACAGATACGCAGTATTTT.

This chain joins TRBV7-2 and TRBJ1-2, with 7 bases fitting TRBD1. This CDR3 comprises 14 residues. Germline CDR1 is SGHTA and CDR2 is FQGNSA. The V and J ends lost 1 base and 4 bases, in that order; junction bases with no gene match: 3. CDR3 bases: TGTGCCAGCAGCTTAGAGGGGACAGCCTATGGCTACACCTTC. Its translation: CASSLEGTAYGYTF.

The chain combines TRBV2 with TRBJ1-1; D not certain. Trimming shortened V by 6 bases and J by 6 bases, and 14 bases separated the two germline ends. Germline V lookup: CDR1 SNHLY, CDR2 FYNNEI. This CDR3 is built from 13 residues. The CDR3 loop reads CASRPEGGAEAFF. CDR3 bases: TGTGCCAGCAGGCCTGAGGGTGGGGCTGAAGCTTTCTTT.